This TCR beta chain was identified during a study of T cells and Merkel cell carcinoma outcomes. Here immunoSEQ multiplex PCR was the method, and the copy in TCRdb shows in-frame clones only, minus some. The table lists more than 6,000 clones, less than 95% of them singletons, with 2.8% in the top ten. This clone was counted a few times. The CDR3 consists of 13 residues. J lost 4 bases, V lost 6 bases, and 5 bases had no gene match. Germline lookup yields CDR1 SQVTM and CDR2 ANQGSEA. The V and J genes are TRBV29-1 and TRBJ2-3; 9 bases fit TRBD1. The sequenced sample was tumor tissue from Merkel cell carcinoma. The sequence was collected from a human donor with Merkel cell carcinoma. CDR3 nucleotides: TGCAGCGTCGGACAGGGGTACTCAGATACGCAGTATTTT. Its protein is CSVGQGYSDTQYF.